A selection of T cell receptor beta chains follows, all from one sample in a study of early T cells in non-severe SARS-CoV-2 infection. TCRdb processed the 5' RACE reads anew with MiXCR; each CDR3 protein has one entry. The sample lists 35,000 to 45,000 distinct CDR3 sequences; 6% to 7.5% were seen once. Here the sequenced sample was whole blood, taken at baseline. The receptors here all came from an adult who was a healthcare worker with PCR-confirmed SARS-CoV-2 infection or an uninfected control (not recorded which). CDR3s include the opening cysteine and the closing phenylalanine or tryptophan. Fields, in order: J gene, D gene, V gene, clone size, CDR3 protein, CDR3 DNA. A D gene is named only where the DNA matches it firmly. Only some rows state a clone size, as once, few, many or a class for expanded clones.

TRBJ1-1	-	TRBV28	many	CASSLSYRFGPGRTEAFF	TGTGCCAGCAGTTTATCCTACCGGTTTGGACCTGGTAGGACTGAAGCTTTCTTT
TRBJ2-7	-	TRBV3-1	-	CASSGSTYEQYF	TGTGCCAGCAGTGGCAGTACCTACGAGCAGTACTTC
TRBJ1-2	-	TRBV7-6	many	CASSSDLTYTF	TGTGCCAGCAGTTCGGACCTGACCTACACCTTC
TRBJ1-1	-	TRBV9	many	CASSMGRARTEAFF	TGTGCCAGCAGCATGGGACGGGCTCGCACTGAAGCTTTCTTT
TRBJ2-5	-	TRBV7-2	few	CASSPNGRIETQYF	TGTGCCAGCAGCCCAAATGGGCGGATAGAGACCCAGTACTTC
TRBJ1-1	-	TRBV2	-	CASSVQGTEAFF	TGTGCCAGCAGTGTTCAGGGAACTGAAGCTTTCTTT
TRBJ2-1	TRBD2	TRBV28	-	CASRRREGSYNEQFF	TGTGCCAGCAGGAGGCGGGAGGGATCCTACAATGAGCAGTTCTTC
TRBJ2-7	-	TRBV4-2	few	CASSQIGEDEQYF	TGTGCCAGCAGCCAAATAGGAGAGGACGAGCAGTACTTC
TRBJ1-1	TRBD1	TRBV20-1	few	CSARGGQGRMNTEAFF	TGCAGTGCTAGAGGAGGACAGGGGCGAATGAACACTGAAGCTTTCTTT
TRBJ1-1	-	TRBV6-1	-	CASSVSGGSTEAFF	TGTGCCAGCAGTGTATCCGGGGGTAGCACTGAAGCTTTCTTT
TRBJ2-4	-	TRBV27	few	CASSLNRVNIQYF	TGTGCCAGCAGTTTAAATCGGGTGAACATTCAGTACTTC
TRBJ2-4	-	TRBV5-1	few	CASSPWDGDKNIQYF	TGCGCCAGCAGCCCGTGGGACGGAGACAAAAACATTCAGTACTTC
TRBJ2-3	-	TRBV28	many	CASSLSGSTDTQYF	TGTGCCAGCAGCCTCAGCGGGAGCACAGATACGCAGTATTTT
TRBJ2-2	TRBD1	TRBV24-1	many	CATSDPTGIGELFF	TGTGCCACCAGTGATCCGACAGGGATCGGGGAGCTGTTTTTT
TRBJ2-3	-	TRBV7-2	-	CASSLGRGDTQYF	TGTGCCAGCAGCTTAGGCCGAGGCGATACGCAGTATTTT
TRBJ2-7	-	TRBV29-1	few	CSVEEGHYEQYF	TGCAGCGTTGAAGAAGGGCACTACGAGCAGTACTTC
TRBJ2-7	-	TRBV18	many	CASSPPSQGKYEQYF	TGTGCCAGCTCACCACCGAGTCAGGGGAAGTACGAGCAGTACTTC
TRBJ2-2	-	TRBV5-1	-	CASSPTVEGTGELFF	TGCGCCAGCAGCCCAACAGTGGAGGGCACCGGGGAGCTGTTTTTT
TRBJ2-1	-	TRBV5-4	-	CASSQVGPTNNEQFF	TGTGCCAGCAGCCAGGTCGGACCAACCAACAATGAGCAGTTCTTC
TRBJ1-4	-	TRBV20-1	-	CSARELPGIVGTNEKLFF	TGCAGTGCTAGAGAATTGCCAGGGATAGTCGGGACGAATGAAAAACTGTTTTTT
TRBJ1-4	-	TRBV9	many	CASSPGGGGGVKLFF	TGTGCCAGCAGCCCAGGCGGGGGCGGAGGAGTCAAACTGTTTTTT
TRBJ2-3	-	TRBV20-1	many	CSARDRGREQGTDTQYF	TGCAGTGCTAGAGATAGGGGCCGGGAGCAGGGCACAGATACGCAGTATTTT
TRBJ1-1	TRBD1	TRBV7-9	few	CASSLGAGGNTEAFF	TGTGCCAGCAGCTTAGGTGCAGGGGGGAACACTGAAGCTTTCTTT
TRBJ2-5	TRBD2	TRBV6-2/TRBV6-3	-	CASSLERGRGETQYF	TGTGCCAGCAGTTTGGAGCGGGGGAGGGGAGAGACCCAGTACTTC
TRBJ2-3	-	TRBV11-2	-	CASSLNFWPQYF	TGTGCCAGCAGCTTAAACTTCTGGCCGCAGTATTTT
TRBJ2-1	-	TRBV6-2/TRBV6-3	many	CASSAILEQFF	TGTGCCAGCAGTGCAATACTTGAGCAGTTCTTC
TRBJ1-2	-	TRBV7-2	many	CASSLAGWGGYTF	TGTGCCAGCAGCTTAGCCGGGTGGGGTGGCTACACCTTC
TRBJ2-7	TRBD1	TRBV7-2	-	CASSTNERTGRRFYEQYF	TGTGCCAGCAGCACCAACGAACGGACAGGTCGAAGATTCTACGAGCAGTACTTC
TRBJ2-5	-	TRBV6-1	few	CASSPNTVQETQYF	TGTGCCAGCAGCCCAAATACAGTTCAAGAGACCCAGTACTTC
TRBJ2-3	TRBD1	TRBV10-2	many	CASSWDSPLDTQYF	TGCGCCAGCAGCTGGGACAGTCCTCTAGATACGCAGTATTTT
TRBJ1-6	-	TRBV3-1	many	CASSQLGADNSPLHF	TGTGCCAGCAGCCAATTAGGTGCGGATAATTCACCCCTCCACTTT
TRBJ1-2	-	TRBV30	few	CAWSRRITSYGYTF	TGTGCCTGGAGCCGAAGGATAACTTCCTATGGCTACACCTTC
TRBJ2-3	-	TRBV7-8	few	CASKNYSTDTQYF	TGTGCCAGCAAGAACTATAGCACAGATACGCAGTATTTT
TRBJ2-7	TRBD2	TRBV7-2	-	CASSVSSGRADEQYF	TGTGCCAGCAGCGTGTCTAGCGGGAGGGCCGACGAGCAGTACTTC
TRBJ1-1	TRBD1	TRBV10-3	few	CAISAGTGKYGMNTEAFF	TGTGCCATCAGTGCGGGGACAGGGAAATATGGAATGAACACTGAAGCTTTCTTT
TRBJ2-6	-	TRBV28	many	CASILPGANVLTF	TGTGCCAGCATTTTACCTGGGGCCAACGTCCTGACTTTC
TRBJ1-1	-	TRBV30	-	CAGGGRTEAFF	TGTGCCGGGGGGGGGAGGACTGAAGCTTTCTTT
TRBJ1-5	-	TRBV6-1	many	CASKAEGAFSNQPQHF	TGTGCCAGCAAGGCTGAAGGGGCTTTTAGCAATCAGCCCCAGCATTTT
TRBJ1-5	-	TRBV6-5	few	CASSLRTIGQPQHF	TGTGCCAGCAGCCTGAGGACGATCGGTCAGCCCCAGCATTTT
TRBJ1-6	-	TRBV29-1	-	CSVSLGLASPLHF	TGCAGCGTGTCCTTGGGGCTCGCGTCACCCCTCCACTTT
TRBJ2-3	-	TRBV29-1	many	CSGHVLTDTQYF	TGCAGCGGTCATGTCCTCACGGATACGCAGTATTTT
TRBJ2-1	TRBD1	TRBV12-3/TRBV12-4	few	CASSLLQGDEQFF	TGTGCCAGCAGTTTACTACAGGGGGATGAGCAGTTCTTC
TRBJ1-5	-	TRBV20-1	-	CSARVRVNQPQHF	TGCAGTGCTAGAGTCAGGGTCAATCAGCCCCAGCATTTT
TRBJ2-7	-	TRBV28	few	CAARGSTYEQYF	TGTGCCGCGCGAGGGTCCACCTACGAGCAGTACTTC